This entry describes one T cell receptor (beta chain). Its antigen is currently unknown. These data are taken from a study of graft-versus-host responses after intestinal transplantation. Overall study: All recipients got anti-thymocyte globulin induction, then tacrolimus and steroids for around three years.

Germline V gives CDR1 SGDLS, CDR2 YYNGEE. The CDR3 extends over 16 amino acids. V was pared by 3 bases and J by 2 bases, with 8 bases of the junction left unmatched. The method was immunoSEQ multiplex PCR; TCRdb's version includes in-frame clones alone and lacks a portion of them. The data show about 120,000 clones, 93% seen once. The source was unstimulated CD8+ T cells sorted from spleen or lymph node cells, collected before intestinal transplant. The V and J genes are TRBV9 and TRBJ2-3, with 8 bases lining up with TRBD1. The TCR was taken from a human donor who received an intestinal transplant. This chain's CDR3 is CASSASGGYFTDTQYF. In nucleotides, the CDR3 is TGTGCCAGCAGCGCATCAGGGGGCTATTTCACAGATACGCAGTATTTT.